This TCR beta chain was captured in a study of tumor-infiltrating lymphocytes in primary liver carcinoma. cDNA specific to TCR beta was made from 500 ng of total RNA, with a constant-region primer employed for priming. Construction of TCR beta libraries relied on three successive nested multiplex PCR rounds employing slightly modified ARM-PCR. Investigators reported that the first two PCR rounds, at about 11 cycles each, used TRBV1-TRBV30 forward primers with a C-beta reverse primer. TCRdb itself ran the multiplex PCR reads through MiXCR, one entry per CDR3 protein. The sample lists 150,000 to 200,000 distinct CDR3 sequences; over 50% were seen once. Germline DNA was also extracted, while the blood RNA originated from unsorted whole blood. This CDR3 has 18 amino acids. Per germline, CDR1 SGHAT and CDR2 FQNNGV. V was cut by 6 bases and J by 1 base, with 25 bases left in between. Whole-study findings and limits: Unsorted bulk samples meant CD4+ and CD8+ repertoires went uncompared.

About this clonotype itself: Its antigen is unknown.

The specimen sequenced was peripheral blood. This receptor was taken from a man aged 35 to 55 with primary liver carcinoma and hepatitis B virus infection. This chain joins TRBV11-2 and TRBJ2-7; D is undetermined. CDR3 coding DNA: TGTGCCAGCAGATCTACTCGAAAAGGCTGGGGTGGATCCTACGAGCAGTACTTC. Translation gives CASRSTRKGWGGSYEQYF.